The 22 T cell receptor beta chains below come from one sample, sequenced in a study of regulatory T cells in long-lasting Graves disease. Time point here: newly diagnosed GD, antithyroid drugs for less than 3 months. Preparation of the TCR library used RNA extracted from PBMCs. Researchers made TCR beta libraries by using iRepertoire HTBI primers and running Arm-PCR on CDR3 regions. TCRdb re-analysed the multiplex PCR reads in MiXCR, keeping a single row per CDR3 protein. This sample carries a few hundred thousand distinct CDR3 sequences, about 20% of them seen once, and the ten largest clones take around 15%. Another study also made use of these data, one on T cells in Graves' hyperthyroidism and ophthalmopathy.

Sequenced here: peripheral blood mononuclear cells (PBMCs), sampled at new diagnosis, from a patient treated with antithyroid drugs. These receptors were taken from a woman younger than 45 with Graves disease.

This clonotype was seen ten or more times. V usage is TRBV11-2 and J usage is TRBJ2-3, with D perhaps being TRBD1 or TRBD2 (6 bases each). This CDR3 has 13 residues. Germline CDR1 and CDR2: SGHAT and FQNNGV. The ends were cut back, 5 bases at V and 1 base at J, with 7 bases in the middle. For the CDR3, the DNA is TGTGCCAGCAGCGGGGGGCGCACAGATACGCAGTATTTT. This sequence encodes CASSGGRTDTQYF.

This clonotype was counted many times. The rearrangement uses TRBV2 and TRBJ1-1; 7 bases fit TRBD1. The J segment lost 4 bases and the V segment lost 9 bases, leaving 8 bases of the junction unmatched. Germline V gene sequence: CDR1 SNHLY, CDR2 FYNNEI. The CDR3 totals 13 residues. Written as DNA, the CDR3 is TGTGCCAGTTACAGGGGAAGGACCACTGAAGCTTTCTTT. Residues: CASYRGRTTEAFF.

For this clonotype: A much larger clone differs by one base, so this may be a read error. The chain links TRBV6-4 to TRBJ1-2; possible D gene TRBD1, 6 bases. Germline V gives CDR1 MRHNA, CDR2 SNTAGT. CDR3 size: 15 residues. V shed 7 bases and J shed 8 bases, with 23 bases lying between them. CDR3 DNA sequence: TGTGCCAGCATTTACGACGGACGAGGGGGGAGAGGCTACACCTTC. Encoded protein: CASIYDGRGGRGYTF.

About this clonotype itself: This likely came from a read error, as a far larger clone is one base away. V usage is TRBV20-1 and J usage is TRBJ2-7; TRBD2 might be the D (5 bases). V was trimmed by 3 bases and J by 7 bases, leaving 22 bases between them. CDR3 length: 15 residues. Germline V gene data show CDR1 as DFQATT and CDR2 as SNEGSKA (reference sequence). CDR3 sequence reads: CSARIHRRAGDEQYF. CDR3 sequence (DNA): TGCAGTGCTAGGATCCACAGAAGGGCGGGCGATGAGCAGTACTTC.

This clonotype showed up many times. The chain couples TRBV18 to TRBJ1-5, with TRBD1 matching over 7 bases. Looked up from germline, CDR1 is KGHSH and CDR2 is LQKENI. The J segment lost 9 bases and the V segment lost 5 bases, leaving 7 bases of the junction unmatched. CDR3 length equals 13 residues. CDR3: CASSFDRDPPQHF. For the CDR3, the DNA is TGTGCCAGCTCATTCGACAGGGACCCGCCCCAGCATTTT.

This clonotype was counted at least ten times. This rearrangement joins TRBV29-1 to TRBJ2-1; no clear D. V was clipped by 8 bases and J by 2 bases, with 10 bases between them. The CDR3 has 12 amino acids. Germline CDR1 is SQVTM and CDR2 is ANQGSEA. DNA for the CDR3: TGCAGCTCCGGTGCCGCCTACAATGAGCAGTTCTTC. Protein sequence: CSSGAAYNEQFF.

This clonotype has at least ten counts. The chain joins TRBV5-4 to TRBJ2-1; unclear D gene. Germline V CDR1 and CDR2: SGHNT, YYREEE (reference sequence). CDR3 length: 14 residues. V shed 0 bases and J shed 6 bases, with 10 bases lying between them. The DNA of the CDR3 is TGTGCCAGCAGCTTGGCCATAGAGAGCAATGAGCAGTTCTTC. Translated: CASSLAIESNEQFF.

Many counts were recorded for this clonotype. This chain's CDR3 is CASRSDRGSTYNEQFF. In DNA form, the CDR3 reads TGCGCCAGCCGATCGGACAGGGGTTCAACCTACAATGAGCAGTTCTTC. The rearrangement links TRBV10-2 to TRBJ2-1, with 9 bases aligning to TRBD1. The CDR3 is made up of 16 amino acids. Per the germline V gene, CDR1 is WSHSY and CDR2 is SAAADI. With 8 bases clipped from V and 2 bases from J, the junction kept 10 bases outside the gene matches.

CDR3 in DNA: TGTGCCAGCAGCGATAGGACTAGCGGGGGAGGATTCGGGGATGAGCAGTTCTTC. Residues: CASSDRTSGGGFGDEQFF. The chain combines TRBV9 with TRBJ2-1; 13 nucleotides match TRBD2. The CDR3 extends over 18 amino acids. The V gene's germline CDR1 is SGDLS and CDR2 YYNGEE. V lost 3 bases and J lost 8; bases outside the gene matches: 14.

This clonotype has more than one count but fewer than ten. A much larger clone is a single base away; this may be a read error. The chain's CDR3 is CASKTDRRTEQFF. The CDR3 region has the DNA TGTGCCAGCAAGACGGACAGGAGAACCGAGCAGTTCTTC. V gene TRBV18 combines with J gene TRBJ2-1; TRBD1 matches 7 bases. With V trimmed by 8 bases and J by 10 bases, 11 bases remained unmatched. Germline lookup yields CDR1 KGHSH and CDR2 LQKENI. CDR3 length: 13 residues.

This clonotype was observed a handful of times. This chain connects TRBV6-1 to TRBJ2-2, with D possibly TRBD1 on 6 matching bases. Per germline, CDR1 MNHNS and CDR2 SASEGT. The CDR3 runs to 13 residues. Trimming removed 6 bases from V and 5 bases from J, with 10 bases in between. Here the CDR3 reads CASRRQVTGELFF. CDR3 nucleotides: TGTGCCAGCAGAAGACAGGTTACCGGGGAGCTGTTTTTT.

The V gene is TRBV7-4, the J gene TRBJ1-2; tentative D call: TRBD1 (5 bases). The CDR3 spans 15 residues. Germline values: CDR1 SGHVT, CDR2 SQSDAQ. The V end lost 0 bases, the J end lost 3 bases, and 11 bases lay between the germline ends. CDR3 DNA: TGTGCCAGCAGCTTAGCGCAGGGCCATTACTATGGCTACACCTTC. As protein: CASSLAQGHYYGYTF.

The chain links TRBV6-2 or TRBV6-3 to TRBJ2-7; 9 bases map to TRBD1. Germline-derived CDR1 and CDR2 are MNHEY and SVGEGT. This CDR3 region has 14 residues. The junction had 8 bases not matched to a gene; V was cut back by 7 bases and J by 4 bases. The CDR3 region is CASTPGDRAYEQYF. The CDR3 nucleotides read TGTGCCAGCACTCCAGGGGACAGGGCTTACGAGCAGTACTTC.

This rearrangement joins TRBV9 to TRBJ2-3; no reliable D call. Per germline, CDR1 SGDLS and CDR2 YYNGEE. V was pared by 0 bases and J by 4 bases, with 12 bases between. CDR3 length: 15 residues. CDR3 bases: TGTGCCAGCAGCGTAGCCCTCGGGCGTGCAGATACGCAGTATTTT. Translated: CASSVALGRADTQYF.

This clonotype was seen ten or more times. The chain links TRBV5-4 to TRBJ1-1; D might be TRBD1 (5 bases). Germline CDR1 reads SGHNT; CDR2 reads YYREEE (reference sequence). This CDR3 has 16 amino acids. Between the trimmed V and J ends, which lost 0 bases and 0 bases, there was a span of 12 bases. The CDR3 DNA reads TGTGCCAGCAGCTTGGGGCAGGGTTCGGTGAACACTGAAGCTTTCTTT. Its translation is CASSLGQGSVNTEAFF. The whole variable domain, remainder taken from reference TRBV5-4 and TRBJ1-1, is ETGVTQSPTHLIKTRGQQVTLRCSSQSGHNTVSWYQQALGQGPQFIFQYYREEENGRGNFPPRFSGLQFPNYSSELNVNALELDDSALYLCASSLGQGSVNTEAFFGQGTRLTVV.

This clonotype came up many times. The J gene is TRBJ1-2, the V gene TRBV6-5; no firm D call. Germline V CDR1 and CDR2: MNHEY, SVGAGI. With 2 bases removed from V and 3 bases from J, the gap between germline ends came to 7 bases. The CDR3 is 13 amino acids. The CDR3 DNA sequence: TGTGCCAGCAGTTACGGGCAGGACTATGGCTACACCTTC. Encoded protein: CASSYGQDYGYTF.

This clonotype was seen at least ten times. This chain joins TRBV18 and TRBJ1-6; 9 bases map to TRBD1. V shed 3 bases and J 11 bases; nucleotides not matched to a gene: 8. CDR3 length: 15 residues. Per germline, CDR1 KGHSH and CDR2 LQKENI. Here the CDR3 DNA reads TGTGCCAGCTCACCCATACAGGGGGCAGGTGCACCCCTCCACTTT. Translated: CASSPIQGAGAPLHF.

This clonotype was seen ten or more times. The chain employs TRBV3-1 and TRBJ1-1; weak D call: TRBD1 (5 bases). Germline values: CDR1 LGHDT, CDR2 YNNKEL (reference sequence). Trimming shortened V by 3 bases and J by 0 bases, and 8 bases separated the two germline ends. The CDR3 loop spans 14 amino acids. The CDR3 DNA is TGTGCCAGCAGCCAGGGGACCCTGAACACTGAAGCTTTCTTT. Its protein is CASSQGTLNTEAFF.

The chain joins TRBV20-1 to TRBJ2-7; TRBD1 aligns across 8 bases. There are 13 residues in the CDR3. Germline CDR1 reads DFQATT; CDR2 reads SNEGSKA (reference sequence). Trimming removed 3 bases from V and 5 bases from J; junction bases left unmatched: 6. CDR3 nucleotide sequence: TGCAGTGCTAGTGAGACAGGGGCACACGAGCAGTACTTC. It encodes CSASETGAHEQYF.

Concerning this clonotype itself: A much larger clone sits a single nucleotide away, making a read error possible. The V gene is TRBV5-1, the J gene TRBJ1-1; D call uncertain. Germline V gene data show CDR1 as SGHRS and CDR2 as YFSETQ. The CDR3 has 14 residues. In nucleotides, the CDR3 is TGCGCCATCAGCTTGTGGGATTTGAGTACTGAAGCTTTCTTT. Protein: CAISLWDLSTEAFF.

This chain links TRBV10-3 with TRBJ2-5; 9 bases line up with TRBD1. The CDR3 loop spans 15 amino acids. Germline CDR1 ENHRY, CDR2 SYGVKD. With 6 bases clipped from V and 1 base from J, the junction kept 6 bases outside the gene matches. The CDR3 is CAISEDRGRQETQYF. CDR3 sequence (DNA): TGTGCCATCAGCGAGGACAGGGGTCGCCAAGAGACCCAGTACTTC.

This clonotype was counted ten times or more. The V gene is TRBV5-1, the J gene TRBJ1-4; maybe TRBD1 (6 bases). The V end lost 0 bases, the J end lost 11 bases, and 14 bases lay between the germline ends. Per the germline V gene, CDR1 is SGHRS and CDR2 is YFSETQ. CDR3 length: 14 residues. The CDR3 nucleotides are TGCGCCAGCAGCTTGGCTCAGGGGTTGGGTAAACTGTTTTTT. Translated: CASSLAQGLGKLFF.